This entry lists 17 T cell receptor beta chains sequenced from one sample in a study of blood T cell repertoires in COVID-19. Some clones are missing from TCRdb's copy, which holds only in-frame ones; the method was immunoSEQ multiplex PCR. The profile shows hundreds of thousands of clones, 82% of them singletons. Material: peripheral blood. The origin of the receptors is a woman of 80 years or more with acute or convalescent COVID-19.

Only one count was recorded for this clone. The V call is TRBV11-3, the J call TRBJ1-6; D gene unclear. V gave up 1 base and J gave up 9 bases, with 10 bases separating them. The CDR3 loop spans 14 amino acids. Germline V lookup: CDR1 SGHNT, CDR2 YENEEA. The CDR3 DNA sequence: TGTGCCAGCAGCTTAGGGCAGGCCGGTTCACCCCTCCACTTT. It translates to CASSLGQAGSPLHF.

The rearrangement uses TRBV9 and TRBJ2-5; tentative D call: TRBD1 (6 bases). The CDR3 contains 14 residues. V shed 4 bases and J shed 4 bases, with 14 bases lying between them. Germline V gene sequence: CDR1 SGDLS, CDR2 YYNGEE. CDR3 residues: CASSPNTGRETQYF. The CDR3, as DNA: TGTGCCAGCAGCCCCAACACAGGGAGAGAGACCCAGTACTTC. The full variable domain, in which reference TRBV9 and TRBJ2-5 provide the parts outside the CDR3, is DSGVTQTPKHLITATGQRVTLRCSPRSGDLSVYWYQQSLDQGLQFLIQYYNGEERAKGNILERFSAQQFPDLHSELNLSSLELGDSALYFCASSPNTGRETQYFGPGTRLLVL.

V is TRBV6-5 and J is TRBJ1-2; 10 bases are a match to TRBD1. Trimming took 4 bases from V and 4 from J; bases not matched to a gene: 6. This CDR3 has 15 amino acids. Germline loops: CDR1 MNHEY, CDR2 SVGAGI. The CDR3 protein is CASSSTGGVSYGYTF. DNA of the CDR3: TGTGCCAGCAGTTCGACAGGGGGCGTCTCCTATGGCTACACCTTC.

This chain uses TRBV27 with TRBJ1-1; 10 bases are shared with TRBD1. V shed 5 bases and J 4 bases; nucleotides not matched to a gene: 4. Germline V CDR1 and CDR2: MNHEY, SMNVEV (reference sequence). CDR3 length: 14 residues. The CDR3 DNA reads TGTGCCAGCAGTACACGGGACAGGGGCACTGAAGCTTTCTTT. The encoded protein is CASSTRDRGTEAFF.

This rearrangement joins TRBV19 to TRBJ1-1; TRBD1 is a possible D gene (6 bases). The length of the CDR3 is 14 residues. The germline gives CDR1 LNHDA, CDR2 SQIVND (reference sequence). V was cut by 5 bases and J by 4 bases, with 14 bases left in between. The CDR3 sequence: CASSSVLTGTEAFF. The CDR3 nucleotides are TGTGCCAGTAGTTCAGTCCTGACAGGCACTGAAGCTTTCTTT.

The chain combines TRBV3-1 (or the pseudogene TRBV3-2) with TRBJ2-6; TRBD1 is a possible D gene (6 bases). The germline V gene has CDR1 LGHDT and CDR2 YNNKEL (reference sequence). This CDR3 region has 16 residues. The V gene lost 4 bases and the J gene lost 2 bases, with 12 bases spanning the gap. For the CDR3, the DNA is TGTGCCAGCAGCCCAGGGACAACCGCTGGGGCCAACGTCCTGACTTTC. This translates into CASSPGTTAGANVLTF.

V is TRBV7-3 and J is TRBJ2-1; the D gene is possibly TRBD2 (6 bases). Germline values: CDR1 SGHTA, CDR2 FQGTGA. This CDR3 region has 16 residues. Trimming pared 2 bases from V and 0 bases from J, leaving 11 bases between. The CDR3 spells CASSLEAGFSYNEQFF. The CDR3 DNA sequence: TGTGCCAGCAGCTTAGAGGCGGGGTTCTCCTACAATGAGCAGTTCTTC.

A note on this clone: The same CDR3 can be traced to other DNA sequences in this sample. This rearrangement joins TRBV18 to TRBJ2-7; TRBD1 matches 7 bases. V dropped 0 bases and J dropped 0; count of bases not matched to a gene: 2. The CDR3 length is 15 residues. Germline CDR1 reads KGHSH; CDR2 reads LQKENI. CDR3 loop: CASSPPTGSSYEQYF. The CDR3 DNA reads TGTGCCAGCTCACCACCGACAGGGAGCTCCTACGAGCAGTACTTC.

The chain employs TRBV28 and TRBJ1-1, with unresolved D. This CDR3 is built from 12 residues. Germline V lookup: CDR1 MDHEN, CDR2 SYDVKM. Trimming took 2 bases from V and 10 from J, leaving 11 bases between them. The CDR3 is CASSLRGLGAFF. The DNA of the CDR3 is TGTGCCAGCAGTTTACGCGGTTTGGGAGCTTTCTTT.

The J gene is TRBJ2-7, the V gene TRBV3-1 (or the pseudogene TRBV3-2); 11 bases align to TRBD2. Looked up from germline, CDR1 is LGHDT and CDR2 is YNNKEL (reference sequence). The CDR3 is made up of 15 amino acids. V was pared by 1 base and J by 2 bases, with 1 base of the junction left unmatched. In DNA, the CDR3 is TGTGCCAGCAGCCAAGTAGCGGGGGGGCCCTACGAGCAGTACTTC. Its protein product is CASSQVAGGPYEQYF.

The rearrangement links TRBV19 to TRBJ2-7, with D possibly TRBD2 on 6 matching bases. The ends were cut back, 3 bases at V and 3 bases at J, with 12 bases in the middle. Germline values: CDR1 LNHDA, CDR2 SQIVND (reference sequence). This CDR3 contains 14 residues. The chain's CDR3 is CASSMRLVDYEQYF. Here the CDR3 DNA reads TGTGCCAGTAGTATGAGACTAGTTGACTACGAGCAGTACTTC. Filled out from reference TRBV19 and TRBJ2-7, the complete variable domain reads DGGITQSPKYLFRKEGQNVTLSCEQNLNHDAMYWYRQDPGQGLRLIYYSQIVNDFQKGDIAEGYSVSREKKESFPLTVTSAQKNPTAFYLCASSMRLVDYEQYFGPGTRLTVT.

This clone was counted only a few times. V usage is TRBV7-3 and J usage is TRBJ1-2; 8 nucleotides agree with TRBD1. Germline V CDR1 and CDR2: SGHTA, FQGTGA. After removal of 6 bases from V and 3 bases from J, the junction contained 6 bases not matched to a gene. The CDR3 spans 14 residues. The CDR3 DNA sequence: TGTGCCAGCAGGAAGACGACAGGGGACTATGGCTACACCTTC. It encodes CASRKTTGDYGYTF. Combining the CDR3 with reference TRBV7-3 and TRBJ1-2 gives the whole variable domain GAGVSQTPSNKVTEKGKYVELRCDPISGHTALYWYRQSLGQGPEFLIYFQGTGAADDSGLPNDRFFAVRPEGSVSTLKIQRTERGDSAVYLCASRKTTGDYGYTFGSGTRLTVV.

The genes are TRBV12-3 or TRBV12-4 and TRBJ1-6; D is perhaps TRBD1 (6 bases). V was trimmed by 10 bases and J by 13 bases, leaving 17 bases between them. This CDR3 is 12 amino acids long. Written as DNA, the CDR3 is TGTGCCAACGCAATGCCTGGGGGCCCCCTCCACTTT. This translates into CANAMPGGPLHF.

The chain recombines TRBV6-5 with TRBJ1-4, with unresolved D. Germline CDR1 MNHEY, CDR2 SVGAGI. CDR3 size: 15 residues. Trimming removed 0 bases from V and 6 bases from J, with 11 bases in between. The CDR3 DNA sequence: TGTGCCAGCAGTTACTCTTCCGGTCGCCATGAAAAACTGTTTTTT. Translation: CASSYSSGRHEKLFF.

This chain links TRBV5-1 with TRBJ2-2, with 8 bases aligning to TRBD1. Per the germline V gene, CDR1 is SGHRS and CDR2 is YFSETQ. This CDR3 comprises 15 residues. Losses at the gene ends were 3 bases for V and 4 bases for J; bases not matched to a gene: 5. CDR3 in DNA: TGCGCCAGCAGCTCGGACAGGGTGGGCACCGGGGAGCTGTTTTTT. It is translated as CASSSDRVGTGELFF.

This clone has just a few counts. The same CDR3 also results from other DNA sequences found in this sample. The chain carries TRBV2 and TRBJ1-1, with 9 bases identical to TRBD1. The CDR3 is made up of 14 amino acids. The ends lost 6 bases at V and 0 bases at J; junction bases unmatched: 2. In germline, CDR1 is SNHLY, CDR2 FYNNEI. This CDR3 reads CASRGQGMNTEAFF. In DNA, the CDR3 is TGTGCCAGCAGAGGACAGGGGATGAACACTGAAGCTTTCTTT.

The CDR3: CASSLSLLGGGGYTF. The CDR3 nucleotides read TGTGCCAGCAGCTTATCGCTACTCGGGGGAGGTGGCTACACCTTC. V gene TRBV7-9 combines with J gene TRBJ1-2; tentative D call: TRBD1 (5 bases). The CDR3 runs to 15 residues. Germline V gene data show CDR1 as SEHNR and CDR2 as FQNEAQ (reference sequence). V was trimmed by 2 bases and J by 7 bases, leaving 17 bases between them.